These 23 T cell receptor beta chains were all obtained from the same sample, sequenced in a study of T cells after posttransplantation cyclophosphamide. Busulfan-fludarabine conditioning, marrow transplant, and cyclophosphamide on days +3 and +4 were administered. TCRdb's table, derived via immunoSEQ multiplex PCR, lists solely in-frame clones and lacks some. Listed here are some 870 clones without any singletons, the top ten holding about 23%. The sample consisted of PBMCs, taken after allogeneic stem cell transplant with posttransplant cyclophosphamide. These receptors came from a male patient aged 30 to 40 who received an allogeneic stem cell transplant from a related donor, was CMV-positive, and had no GVHD. Some T cells may be transferred from the graft donor.

Judged by abundance, this clone is large. J is TRBJ1-2 and V is TRBV5-1; tentative D call: TRBD1 (5 bases). Trimming took off 3 bases at V and 5 bases at J, with 14 bases between the two ends. This CDR3 has 14 residues. Germline CDR1 reads SGHRS; CDR2 reads YFSETQ. This CDR3 is CASSSSGGLYGYTF. The CDR3 region has the DNA TGCGCCAGCAGCTCATCGGGGGGACTTTATGGCTACACCTTC.

This clone is classed as medium-sized. The chain links TRBV5-1 to TRBJ2-1, with D unclear. The CDR3 sequence is 15 residues long. Germline-derived CDR1 and CDR2 are SGHRS and YFSETQ. V lost 5 bases to trimming and J lost 0 bases, with 12 bases between them. Here the CDR3 DNA reads TGCGCCAGCAGATCGGGTGCTAGCTCCTACAATGAGCAGTTCTTC. As protein: CASRSGASSYNEQFF.

This clone is classed as large (0.1 to 1%). This chain joins TRBV7-9 and TRBJ2-7; D might be TRBD2 (6 bases). The CDR3 covers 12 residues. V was clipped by 5 bases and J by 3 bases, with 8 bases between them. The germline V gene has CDR1 SEHNR and CDR2 FQNEAQ (reference sequence). In DNA form, the CDR3 reads TGTGCCAGCAGCCTTAGCGGCTACGAGCAGTACTTC. Residues: CASSLSGYEQYF.

This clone counts as medium-sized. The chain is built from TRBV7-2 and TRBJ2-5; no clear D gene. CDR3 length: 13 amino acids. Trimming took off 3 bases at V and 2 bases at J, with 7 bases between the two ends. Germline assignment: CDR1 SGHTA and CDR2 FQGNSA. This CDR3 reads CASSLGLQETQYF. CDR3 sequence (DNA): TGTGCCAGCAGCTTGGGCTTACAAGAGACCCAGTACTTC.

This clone is medium-sized. The genes are TRBV15 and TRBJ1-1; TRBD1 might be the D (6 bases). Germline V gene lookup returns CDR1 LNHNV and CDR2 YYDKDF (reference sequence). Trimming removed 3 bases at V and 5 bases at J, with 19 bases between. CDR3 size: 16 residues. CDR3 loop: CATSSFASRGRTEAFF. In DNA, the CDR3 is TGTGCCACCAGCAGTTTCGCCTCCAGGGGCAGAACTGAAGCTTTCTTT.

This clone is termed medium-sized (0.01 to 0.1%). The chain carries TRBV5-1 and TRBJ1-1, with D unclear. Germline-derived CDR1 and CDR2 are SGHRS and YFSETQ. This CDR3 region has 16 residues. Trimming shortened V by 0 bases and J by 0 bases, and 12 bases separated the two germline ends. The CDR3 reads CASSLELLSMNTEAFF. CDR3 coding DNA: TGCGCCAGCAGCTTGGAACTCTTGTCGATGAACACTGAAGCTTTCTTT.

This clone appeared many times. The chain employs TRBV18 and TRBJ2-3; D possibly corresponds to TRBD1 (5 bases). With 2 bases removed from V and 6 bases from J, the gap between germline ends came to 9 bases. Germline V gene lookup returns CDR1 KGHSH and CDR2 LQKENI. The CDR3 is made up of 13 amino acids. The CDR3 is CASSPGARDTQYF. DNA of the CDR3: TGTGCCAGCTCACCAGGGGCGCGCGATACGCAGTATTTT.

This clone ranks as medium-sized. J is TRBJ1-1 and V is TRBV5-1; 8 nucleotides agree with TRBD1. The CDR3 has 13 residues. V trimming: 1 base; J trimming: 4 bases; junction bases outside the gene matches: 0. The germline CDR1 and CDR2 sequences are SGHRS and YFSETQ. The CDR3 reads CASSLTGGTEAFF. In DNA form, the CDR3 reads TGCGCCAGCAGCTTGACAGGGGGCACTGAAGCTTTCTTT. Supplemented by reference TRBV5-1 and TRBJ1-1, the full variable domain reads KAGVTQTPRYLIKTRGQQVTLSCSPISGHRSVSWYQQTPGQGLQFLFEYFSETQRNKGNFPGRFSGRQFSNSRSEMNVSTLELGDSALYLCASSLTGGTEAFFGQGTRLTVV.

By sample share, this clone is medium-sized. The V call is TRBV28, the J call TRBJ1-1, with a weak D call TRBD1 (5 bases). Per the germline V gene, CDR1 is MDHEN and CDR2 is SYDVKM. With 5 bases removed from V and 2 bases from J, the gap between germline ends came to 18 bases. The length of the CDR3 is 16 residues. CDR3 sequence (DNA): TGTGCCAGCAGTCCCTCCTCCCCCAGGGCCAACACTGAAGCTTTCTTT. Translated, it gives CASSPSSPRANTEAFF. The full variable domain, in which reference TRBV28 and TRBJ1-1 provide the parts outside the CDR3, is DVKVTQSSRYLVKRTGEKVFLECVQDMDHENMFWYRQDPGLGLRLIYFSYDVKMKEKGDIPEGYSVSREKKERFSLILESASTNQTSMYLCASSPSSPRANTEAFFGQGTRLTVV.

This clone is judged medium-sized. The V call is TRBV27, the J call TRBJ2-2; TRBD2 might be the D (6 bases). Germline V gene lookup returns CDR1 MNHEY and CDR2 SMNVEV (reference sequence). V dropped 8 bases and J dropped 5 bases, with 9 bases sitting between them. The CDR3 spans 12 residues. The CDR3 DNA follows: TGTGCCAGCCGGACTACAACCGGGGAGCTGTTTTTT. It translates to CASRTTTGELFF.

This clone was counted many times. The rearrangement links TRBV11-1 to TRBJ2-7; 7 bases line up with TRBD1. The CDR3 has 16 amino acids. The V gene end was trimmed by 1 base and the J gene end by 4 bases; junction bases not matched to a gene: 10. Germline V lookup: CDR1 SGHAT, CDR2 FQDESV (reference sequence). CDR3 amino acids: CASSLGSGGTVYEQYF. The DNA of the CDR3 is TGTGCCAGCAGCTTAGGGTCTGGTGGGACAGTATACGAGCAGTACTTC.

By proportion, this clone is medium-sized (0.01 to 0.1%). V and J are TRBV19 and TRBJ1-5; 8 bases match TRBD1. The CDR3 spans 16 residues. CDR1 and CDR2 (germline): LNHDA, SQIVND (reference sequence). The V segment lost 4 bases and the J segment 3 bases; nucleotides outside the gene matches: 8. CDR3 DNA: TGTGCCAGTAGTACGACCAGGGGGCGGCCCAATCAGCCCCAGCATTTT. Residues: CASSTTRGRPNQPQHF.

Sample share makes this clone medium-sized. This rearrangement joins TRBV7-9 to TRBJ2-1; TRBD1 matches at 11 bases. In germline, CDR1 is SEHNR, CDR2 FQNEAQ (reference sequence). J was trimmed by 12 bases and V by 0 bases; bases with no gene match: 1. This CDR3 is 13 amino acids long. The CDR3 region is CASSLAGTGGQFF. CDR3 coding DNA: TGTGCCAGCAGCTTAGCAGGGACAGGGGGGCAGTTCTTC.

In its sample, this clone is medium-sized (0.01 to 0.1%). V and J are TRBV7-9 and TRBJ2-7; perhaps TRBD1 as D (5 bases). Trimming shortened V by 1 base and J by 2 bases, and 21 bases separated the two germline ends. The CDR3 runs to 18 residues. Germline V gene data show CDR1 as SEHNR and CDR2 as FQNEAQ (reference sequence). The CDR3 DNA reads TGTGCCAGCAGCTTAGGGGGCCACGCTCATCCCCCTACCTACGAGCAGTACTTC. This encodes CASSLGGHAHPPTYEQYF.

By sample share, this clone is medium-sized. The chain links TRBV27 to TRBJ1-5; maybe TRBD1 (6 bases). Trimming shortened V by 9 bases and J by 1 base, and 13 bases separated the two germline ends. Germline V gene lookup returns CDR1 MNHEY and CDR2 SMNVEV (reference sequence). The CDR3 length is 14 residues. In nucleotides, the CDR3 is TGTGCCAGGGGGGGGCGGTACAGCAATCAGCCCCAGCATTTT. Its translation: CARGGRYSNQPQHF.

By share of the sample, this clone is medium-sized. This sequence joins TRBV6-6 and TRBJ2-3; the D is unclear. The germline V gene encodes CDR1 MNHNY and CDR2 SVGAGI (reference sequence). The CDR3 sequence is 15 residues long. V was pared by 2 bases and J by 4 bases, with 13 bases between. The CDR3 coding sequence is TGTGCCAGCAGTTACCTAATTCTAGGAGCAGATACGCAGTATTTT. This sequence encodes CASSYLILGADTQYF.

This clone showed up just a few times. This chain uses TRBV29-1 with TRBJ1-6; 8 nucleotides align to TRBD1. The V gene end was trimmed by 6 bases and the J gene end by 5 bases; junction bases not matched to a gene: 3. The CDR3 runs to 13 residues. Germline V CDR1 and CDR2: SQVTM, ANQGSEA. This CDR3 reads CSVETGDNSPLHF. Here the CDR3 DNA reads TGCAGCGTGGAGACAGGGGATAATTCACCCCTCCACTTT.

This clone is deemed medium-sized. V is TRBV4-3 and J is TRBJ2-1, with D possibly TRBD2 on 5 matching bases. This CDR3 is 14 amino acids long. V dropped 0 bases and J dropped 7 bases, with 10 bases sitting between them. Germline CDR1 and CDR2: LGHNA and YSLEER. The CDR3 is CASSQDLARNEQFF. The CDR3 DNA reads as TGCGCCAGCAGCCAAGACCTAGCTAGGAATGAGCAGTTCTTC.

This clone is classed as medium-sized. This chain connects TRBV7-8 to TRBJ2-1; D is unclear. The V gene's germline CDR1 is SGHVS and CDR2 FQNEAQ. V lost 1 base to trimming and J lost 5 bases, with 9 bases between them. CDR3 length: 14 residues. CDR3 protein: CASSLGLVNNEQFF. CDR3 coding DNA: TGTGCCAGCAGCTTAGGTTTAGTTAACAATGAGCAGTTCTTC. The variable domain in full, completed from reference TRBV7-8 and TRBJ2-1, reads GAGVSQSPRYKVAKRGQDVALRCDPISGHVSLFWYQQALGQGPEFLTYFQNEAQLDKSGLPSDRFFAERPEGSVSTLKIQRTQQEDSAVYLCASSLGLVNNEQFFGPGTRLTVL.

This clone is labeled medium-sized. The CDR3 coding sequence is TGTGCCAGCAGGTACAGGGGCAATGAGCAGTTCTTC. Encoded protein: CASRYRGNEQFF. J is TRBJ2-1 and V is TRBV7-9; 7 bases fit TRBD1. Looked up from germline, CDR1 is SEHNR and CDR2 is FQNEAQ (reference sequence). Trimming removed 6 bases from V and 6 bases from J; junction bases left unmatched: 2. The CDR3 consists of 12 residues.

This clone ranks as medium-sized. V usage is TRBV19 and J usage is TRBJ2-7, with D possibly TRBD2 on 6 matching bases. The V and J ends lost 5 bases and 0 bases respectively, with 14 bases between them. Germline assignment: CDR1 LNHDA and CDR2 SQIVND (reference sequence). CDR3 size: 15 residues. For the CDR3, the DNA is TGTGCCAGTAGTCCTCGACCGGGACTCTCCTACGAGCAGTACTTC. Its translation: CASSPRPGLSYEQYF.

Within the sample, this clone is medium-sized. The J gene is TRBJ2-5, the V gene TRBV28; perhaps TRBD2 as D (6 bases). The CDR3 totals 17 residues. Trimming took off 6 bases at V and 1 base at J, with 21 bases between the two ends. Germline CDR1 and CDR2: MDHEN and SYDVKM. Written as DNA, the CDR3 is TGTGCCAGCAGCCTGTTATCGGGGGACGTTCTCCAAGAGACCCAGTACTTC. Translation: CASSLLSGDVLQETQYF.

Sample share makes this clone medium-sized. This chain links TRBV5-4 with TRBJ2-5; D is possibly TRBD1 (6 bases). V was clipped by 1 base and J by 4 bases, with 26 bases between them. The CDR3 consists of 19 residues. CDR1 is SGHNT and CDR2 is YYREEE in the germline V gene (reference sequence). CDR3 residues: CASSLPLEGDILFGETQYF. The CDR3 nucleotides read TGTGCCAGCAGCTTGCCCCTAGAGGGGGATATTTTATTCGGAGAGACCCAGTACTTC. Together with reference TRBV5-4 and TRBJ2-5, the CDR3 gives the full variable domain: ETGVTQSPTHLIKTRGQQVTLRCSSQSGHNTVSWYQQALGQGPQFIFQYYREEENGRGNFPPRFSGLQFPNYSSELNVNALELDDSALYLCASSLPLEGDILFGETQYFGPGTRLLVL.